This T cell receptor (beta chain) is from a study of neoadjuvant nivolumab and ipilimumab in lung cancer. Findings and caveats of the study: From pretherapy to surgery, tumor richness and clonality rose with dual therapy. Blood richness before therapy tracked richness in tumors resected after neoadjuvant therapy. Compared with tumor-adjacent uninvolved lung, resected tumors showed greater richness and clonality. TCR clonality did not significantly correlate with pathologic tumor regression.

Data came from immunoSEQ multiplex PCR; TCRdb stores just in-frame clones and leaves some out. The data hold 40,000 to 55,000 clones, with around 89% observed a single time. Concerning this clone itself: The antigen is unknown.

The material sequenced was blood, taken before neoadjuvant nivolumab, alone or with ipilimumab. This receptor was obtained from an adult with non-small cell lung cancer. Some clones in this sample may be carry-over from other donors' samples.

CDR3 in amino acids: CAWSSTGGDEQYF. CDR3 coding DNA: TGTGCCTGGAGCTCGACAGGGGGAGACGAGCAGTACTTC. J is TRBJ2-7 and V is TRBV30; 9 bases map to TRBD1. From germline, CDR1 is GTSNPN and CDR2 SVGIG (reference sequence). The CDR3 covers 13 residues. The V segment lost 3 bases and the J segment 5 bases; nucleotides outside the gene matches: 5.